This TCR beta chain derives from a study of T cells in Graves' hyperthyroidism and ophthalmopathy. Lactation, pregnancy, other autoimmune disease or uncontrolled infection led to exclusion of patients. General study points: Stable hyperthyroidism was told apart from ophthalmopathy by a model built on 13 V-J features. The majority of expanded thyroid clonotypes above 0.001 also appeared in blood.

In regard to this clonotype: Its antigen is unidentified.

Germline assignment: CDR1 DFQATT and CDR2 SNEGSKA (reference sequence). The CDR3 consists of 14 residues. The V end lost 0 bases, the J end lost 4 bases, and 9 bases lay between the germline ends. TCR beta CDR3 sequences were amplified from RNA transcripts. In the first-round RT-PCR of the TCR CDR3, the HTBI primer set was used. TCRdb ran MiXCR on the multiplex PCR reads and lists one entry per CDR3 protein. In the table there are fewer than 350,000 distinct CDR3 sequences, roughly 13% of which are singletons. The J gene is TRBJ2-2, the V gene TRBV20-1; possibly TRBD2 for D (6 bases). Sequencing was done on a sample of blood. The receptor comes from a woman between 35 and 50 years old with Graves' hyperthyroidism. CDR3 sequence reads: CSARDQAGTGELFF. The DNA of the CDR3 is TGCAGTGCTAGAGATCAAGCGGGCACCGGGGAGCTGTTTTTT.